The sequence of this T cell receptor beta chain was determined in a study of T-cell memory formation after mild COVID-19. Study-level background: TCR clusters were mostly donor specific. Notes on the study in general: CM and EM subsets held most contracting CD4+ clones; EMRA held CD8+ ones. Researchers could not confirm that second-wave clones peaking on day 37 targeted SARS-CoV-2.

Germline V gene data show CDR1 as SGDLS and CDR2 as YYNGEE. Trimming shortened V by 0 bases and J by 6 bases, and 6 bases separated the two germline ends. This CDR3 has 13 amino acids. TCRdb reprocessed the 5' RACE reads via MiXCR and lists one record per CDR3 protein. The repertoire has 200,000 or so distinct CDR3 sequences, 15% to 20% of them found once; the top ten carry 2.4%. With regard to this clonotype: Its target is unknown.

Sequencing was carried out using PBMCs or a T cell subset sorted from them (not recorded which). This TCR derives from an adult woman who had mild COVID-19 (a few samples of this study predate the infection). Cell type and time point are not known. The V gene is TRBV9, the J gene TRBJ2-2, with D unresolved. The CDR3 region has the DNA TGTGCCAGCAGCGTAGCGGTGGCCGGGGAGCTGTTTTTT. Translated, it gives CASSVAVAGELFF.